The next 26 T cell receptor beta chains were all read from a single sample in a study of blood T cell repertoires in COVID-19. Profiled with immunoSEQ multiplex PCR; TCRdb holds only in-frame clones, not every one. The data show approximately 100,000 clones, with roughly 89% seen just once and approximately 5.2% held by the top ten. The sequenced material came from peripheral blood. Receptors originate from a woman over 75 with active COVID-19.

The chain joins TRBV14 to TRBJ2-3, with 9 nucleotides matching TRBD2. The CDR3 is 15 amino acids. The J segment lost 2 bases and the V segment lost 4 bases, leaving 4 bases of the junction unmatched. Germline-derived CDR1 and CDR2 are SGHDN and FVKESK. Written as DNA, the CDR3 is TGTGCCAGCAGCCCCGGACTAGCGATCACAGATACGCAGTATTTT. This encodes CASSPGLAITDTQYF. The whole variable domain, filled in from reference TRBV14 and TRBJ2-3, reads EAGVTQFPSHSVIEKGQTVTLRCDPISGHDNLYWYRRVMGKEIKFLLHFVKESKQDESGMPNNRFLAERTGGTYSTLKVQPAELEDSGVYFCASSPGLAITDTQYFGPGTRLTVL.

The V call is TRBV27, the J call TRBJ2-2, with 13 bases aligning to TRBD2. The germline V gene encodes CDR1 MNHEY and CDR2 SMNVEV (reference sequence). The ends lost 5 bases at V and 4 bases at J; junction bases unmatched: 13. This CDR3 has 19 amino acids. CDR3 protein: CASSQDGTSGTPGTGELFF. The CDR3 DNA sequence: TGTGCCAGCAGTCAAGACGGGACTAGCGGGACTCCCGGCACCGGGGAGCTGTTTTTT.

The V gene is TRBV4-2, the J gene TRBJ2-6, with 9 bases fitting TRBD2. This CDR3 comprises 19 residues. With 4 bases clipped from V and 0 bases from J, the junction kept 10 bases outside the gene matches. Germline CDR1 reads LGHNA; CDR2 reads YNFKEQ. The CDR3 sequence is CASSLERLAAISGANVLTF. DNA for the CDR3: TGTGCCAGCAGCCTCGAGAGACTAGCGGCCATCTCTGGGGCCAACGTCCTGACTTTC.

The chain combines TRBV19 with TRBJ1-1; D unresolved. Germline V CDR1 and CDR2: LNHDA, SQIVND (reference sequence). V was shortened by 2 bases and J by 7 bases, with 8 bases between the two germline ends. The CDR3 covers 12 residues. The CDR3 loop reads CASSILGDEAFF. In DNA form, the CDR3 reads TGTGCCAGTAGTATACTCGGGGATGAAGCTTTCTTT.

In DNA form, the CDR3 reads TGTGCCAGCAGCAAAAAGGGGGCAGGTCCCCGGAACACTGAAGCTTTCTTT. Amino acid sequence: CASSKKGAGPRNTEAFF. The J gene is TRBJ1-1, the V gene TRBV21-1; no DNA check was done on the table's D call, TRBD1. TRBV21-1 is a documented pseudogene. This CDR3 spans 17 amino acids.

The genes are TRBV6-5 and TRBJ2-5, with 11 positions matching TRBD1. Germline-derived CDR1 and CDR2 are MNHEY and SVGAGI. The ends lost 6 bases at V and 5 bases at J; junction bases unmatched: 2. This CDR3 contains 13 residues. CDR3 nucleotides: TGTGCCAGCAGAAGGGACAGGGGGGAGACCCAGTACTTC. Encoded protein: CASRRDRGETQYF.

The CDR3 region is CSASLPIRAGKKTQYF. The CDR3 DNA sequence: TGCAGTGCTAGTCTACCGATTCGGGCAGGGAAAAAGACCCAGTACTTC. V usage is TRBV20-1 and J usage is TRBJ2-5, with D perhaps TRBD1 (5 bases). The germline CDR1 and CDR2 sequences are DFQATT and SNEGSKA (reference sequence). CDR3 length: 16 amino acids. Trimming shortened V by 3 bases and J by 6 bases, and 23 bases separated the two germline ends.

This clone was recorded once. The chain links TRBV7-8 to TRBJ1-1; 7 positions match TRBD1. There are 13 residues in the CDR3. In germline, CDR1 is SGHVS, CDR2 FQNEAQ. J gave up 3 bases and V 5 bases, and 3 bases lay outside the gene matches. The chain's CDR3 is CASSQGTDTEAFF. The DNA for the CDR3 is TGTGCCAGCAGCCAAGGGACAGACACTGAAGCTTTCTTT. The whole variable domain, remainder taken from reference TRBV7-8 and TRBJ1-1, is GAGVSQSPRYKVAKRGQDVALRCDPISGHVSLFWYQQALGQGPEFLTYFQNEAQLDKSGLPSDRFFAERPEGSVSTLKIQRTQQEDSAVYLCASSQGTDTEAFFGQGTRLTVV.

The rearrangement joins TRBV12-3 or TRBV12-4 to TRBJ2-7; the D gene is possibly TRBD1 (6 bases). V lost 1 base and J 6 bases, leaving 10 bases between the germline ends. The CDR3 has 13 residues. The CDR3 loop reads CASSLETGSEQYF. CDR3 DNA sequence: TGTGCCAGCAGTTTAGAGACAGGTTCCGAGCAGTACTTC.

The chain carries TRBV5-1 and TRBJ2-5, with 9 nucleotides matching TRBD1. Germline V gives CDR1 SGHRS, CDR2 YFSETQ. This CDR3 contains 15 residues. J lost 4 bases, V lost 4 bases, and 8 bases had no gene match. CDR3 sequence (DNA): TGCGCCAGCAGCACCGGGGACAGGGTTCTAGAGACCCAGTACTTC. This gives the protein CASSTGDRVLETQYF.

The chain has TRBV6-5 and TRBJ2-5, with TRBD2 identical over 9 bases. The length of the CDR3 is 13 residues. In germline, CDR1 is MNHEY, CDR2 SVGAGI. V dropped 11 bases and J dropped 5; count of bases not matched to a gene: 9. The CDR3 reads CASMLSGRETQYF. The DNA of the CDR3 is TGTGCCTCAATGTTAAGCGGGAGGGAGACCCAGTACTTC.

V and J are TRBV4-3 and TRBJ2-7; a possible D gene is TRBD1 (6 bases). Deletions cut 0 bases from V and 4 bases from J, with 13 bases between. Per germline, CDR1 LGHNA and CDR2 YSLEER. The CDR3 is 15 amino acids. CDR3 region: CASSQDWGLEYEQYF. CDR3 coding DNA: TGCGCCAGCAGCCAAGATTGGGGGCTAGAATACGAGCAGTACTTC.

V is TRBV24-1 and J is TRBJ1-1; TRBD1 is a possible D gene (6 bases). CDR3 length: 15 residues. V lost 3 bases and J lost 1, with 11 bases in between. CDR1 KGHDR and CDR2 SFDVKD come from the germline V gene. For the CDR3, the DNA is TGTGCCACCAGTGATCAAGGACAGTCGAACACTGAAGCTTTCTTT. Its translation is CATSDQGQSNTEAFF.

The rearrangement uses TRBV12-3 or TRBV12-4 and TRBJ1-5; D is ambiguous. The V end was cut by 6 bases, the J end by 13 bases, with 19 bases between. CDR3 length equals 13 residues. The CDR3 sequence is CASSRTTYSDQHF. The CDR3 nucleotides are TGTGCCAGCAGCCGAACGACCTACAGTGATCAGCATTTT.

V usage is TRBV5-6 and J usage is TRBJ2-7, with 7 positions matching TRBD1. V lost 4 bases to trimming and J lost 3 bases; unmatched junction nucleotides: 19. The germline CDR1 and CDR2 sequences are SGHDT and YYEEEE. The length of the CDR3 is 18 residues. In nucleotides, the CDR3 is TGTGCCAGCAGCCCGGGACAGCCGTTTCACCGGCCGCGCTACGAGCAGTACTTC. It is translated as CASSPGQPFHRPRYEQYF.

The chain links TRBV7-2 to TRBJ1-1; D uncertain. Trimming took off 1 base at V and 7 bases at J, with 10 bases between the two ends. CDR3 length: 13 residues. Germline CDR1 reads SGHTA; CDR2 reads FQGNSA. The CDR3 loop is CASSLGGSGEAFF. CDR3 DNA sequence: TGTGCCAGCAGCTTAGGAGGGTCGGGTGAAGCTTTCTTT.

The chain employs TRBV9 and TRBJ1-2; D possibly corresponds to TRBD1 (5 bases). V dropped 2 bases and J dropped 8 bases, with 10 bases sitting between them. CDR1 is SGDLS and CDR2 is YYNGEE in the germline V gene. The CDR3 consists of 12 residues. CDR3 in amino acids: CASSVAGRGYTF. Written as DNA, the CDR3 is TGTGCCAGCAGCGTTGCAGGGCGGGGCTACACCTTC.

V gene TRBV29-1 combines with J gene TRBJ2-1, with TRBD1 identical over 10 bases. The junction had 8 bases not matched to a gene; V was cut back by 5 bases and J by 7 bases. The CDR3 has 14 residues. The V gene's germline CDR1 is SQVTM and CDR2 ANQGSEA. The CDR3 DNA is TGCAGCGTTCGGGGACAGGGGAGCTTAAATGAGCAGTTCTTC. This sequence encodes CSVRGQGSLNEQFF.

This chain joins TRBV7-8 and TRBJ2-7; 11 bases match TRBD2. This CDR3 has 15 amino acids. CDR1 is SGHVS and CDR2 is FQNEAQ in the germline V gene. V dropped 5 bases and J dropped 2; count of bases not matched to a gene: 5. For the CDR3, the DNA is TGTGCCAGCAGCCCGGGACTAGCGGCCACCTACGAGCAGTACTTC. Translation gives CASSPGLAATYEQYF.

The V call is TRBV9, the J call TRBJ2-1; 8 bases agree with TRBD1. Germline CDR1 reads SGDLS; CDR2 reads YYNGEE. The trim removed 0 bases at V and 7 bases at J, leaving 0 bases unmatched. The CDR3 is 13 residues long. The CDR3 DNA follows: TGTGCCAGCAGCGTAGACAGGGGGAATGAGCAGTTCTTC. Its translation is CASSVDRGNEQFF.

This chain joins TRBV5-1 and TRBJ2-3, with D hard to call. This CDR3 spans 13 amino acids. CDR1 and CDR2 (germline): SGHRS, YFSETQ. Trimming took off 1 base at V and 3 bases at J, with 6 bases between the two ends. In DNA, the CDR3 is TGCGCCAGCAGCTTGTATTTGACAGATACGCAGTATTTT. It codes for CASSLYLTDTQYF. The full variable domain, rest sourced from reference TRBV5-1 and TRBJ2-3, is KAGVTQTPRYLIKTRGQQVTLSCSPISGHRSVSWYQQTPGQGLQFLFEYFSETQRNKGNFPGRFSGRQFSNSRSEMNVSTLELGDSALYLCASSLYLTDTQYFGPGTRLTVL.

The rearrangement links TRBV7-8 to TRBJ2-3; TRBD1 is a possible D gene (5 bases). The CDR3 is made up of 15 amino acids. V lost 2 bases and J lost 1, with 10 bases in between. Germline loops: CDR1 SGHVS, CDR2 FQNEAQ. The CDR3 loop reads CASSLQGEGTDTQYF. The CDR3, as DNA: TGTGCCAGCAGCTTACAAGGGGAAGGCACAGATACGCAGTATTTT.

V is TRBV18 and J is TRBJ2-5, with D maybe TRBD1 (6 bases). Trimming took 4 bases from V and 5 from J, leaving 11 bases between them. The CDR3 runs to 13 residues. In germline, CDR1 is KGHSH, CDR2 LQKENI. The chain's CDR3 is CASSRGLGETQYF. The CDR3 DNA reads as TGTGCCAGCTCACGGGGGCTTGGGGAGACCCAGTACTTC.

V and J are TRBV27 and TRBJ2-1; D is unclear. V was trimmed by 0 bases and J by 4 bases, leaving 10 bases between them. Germline CDR1 reads MNHEY; CDR2 reads SMNVEV (reference sequence). The CDR3 has 15 residues. The CDR3 DNA reads as TGTGCCAGCAGTTTATCTGTGCCCGGGTACAATGAGCAGTTCTTC. This codes for CASSLSVPGYNEQFF.

This chain joins TRBV18 and TRBJ2-7, with TRBD2 matching 11 bases. Germline-derived CDR1 and CDR2 are KGHSH and LQKENI. The V and J ends lost 1 base and 6 bases, in that order; junction bases with no gene match: 11. The CDR3 runs to 17 residues. The CDR3 loop reads CASSPQTISGRDPEQYF. In DNA, the CDR3 is TGTGCCAGCTCACCACAGACGATTAGCGGGAGGGACCCCGAGCAGTACTTC. The entire variable domain, with the rest obtained from reference TRBV18 and TRBJ2-7, is as follows: NAGVMQNPRHLVRRRGQEARLRCSPMKGHSHVYWYRQLPEEGLKFMVYLQKENIIDESGMPKERFSAEFPKEGPSILRIQQVVRGDSAAYFCASSPQTISGRDPEQYFGPGTRLTVT.

The V and J genes are TRBV2 and TRBJ1-5; no reliable D call. CDR1 and CDR2 (germline): SNHLY, FYNNEI. This CDR3 spans 14 amino acids. V lost 6 bases, J lost 5 bases, and 14 bases lay in between. The DNA for the CDR3 is TGTGCCAGCAGGTTTCACTCCGAGGATCAGCCCCAGCATTTT. Amino acids: CASRFHSEDQPQHF.